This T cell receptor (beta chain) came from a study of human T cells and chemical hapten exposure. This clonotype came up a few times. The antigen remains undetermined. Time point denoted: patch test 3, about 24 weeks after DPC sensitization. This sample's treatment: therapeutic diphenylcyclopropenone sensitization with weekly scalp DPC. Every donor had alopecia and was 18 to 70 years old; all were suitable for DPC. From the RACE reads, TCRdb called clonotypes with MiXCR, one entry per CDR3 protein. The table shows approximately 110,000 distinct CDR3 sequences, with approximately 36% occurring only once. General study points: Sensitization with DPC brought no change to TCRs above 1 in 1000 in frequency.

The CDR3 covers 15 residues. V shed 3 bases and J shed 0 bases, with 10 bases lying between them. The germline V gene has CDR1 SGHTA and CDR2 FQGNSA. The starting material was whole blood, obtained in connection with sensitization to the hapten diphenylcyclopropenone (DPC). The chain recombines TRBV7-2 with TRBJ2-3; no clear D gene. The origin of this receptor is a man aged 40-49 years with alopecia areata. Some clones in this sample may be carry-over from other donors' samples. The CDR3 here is CASSFQDQSTDTQYF. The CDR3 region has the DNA TGTGCCAGCAGCTTTCAGGATCAGAGCACAGATACGCAGTATTTT.